This entry lists 22 T cell receptor beta chains sequenced from one sample in a study of neurological immune-mediated disorders. One entry per CDR3 protein, called by TCRdb with MiXCR from the 5' RACE reads. The data hold 31,000 or so distinct CDR3 sequences, with approximately 1.4% observed a single time. The sequenced sample was PBMCs. The receptors stem from a woman in her 30s with multiple sclerosis.

This clonotype was found many times. This rearrangement joins TRBV5-5 to TRBJ2-2; D gene uncertain. V was cut by 1 base and J by 1 base, with 5 bases left in between. The CDR3 covers 14 residues. The germline gives CDR1 SGHKS, CDR2 YYEKEE (reference sequence). CDR3 loop: CASSLWLNTGELFF. CDR3 nucleotides: TGTGCCAGCAGCTTGTGGTTGAACACCGGGGAGCTGTTTTTT.

This clonotype was seen ten or more times. The chain recombines TRBV6-2 or TRBV6-3 with TRBJ2-7; TRBD2 is a possible D gene (5 bases). V was shortened by 10 bases and J by 1 base, with 17 bases between the two germline ends. Germline V gene sequence: CDR1 MNHEY, CDR2 SVGEGT. This CDR3 spans 14 amino acids. CDR3 in DNA: TGTGCCACCACGGGGTGGGCTTCTTCCTACGAGCAGTACTTC. This sequence encodes CATTGWASSYEQYF.

This clonotype was recorded at least ten times. This chain joins TRBV7-9 and TRBJ2-5, with D unclear. V lost 7 bases to trimming and J lost 2 bases, with 11 bases between them. This CDR3 is built from 13 residues. CDR1 is SEHNR and CDR2 is FQNEAQ in the germline V gene (reference sequence). The CDR3 DNA reads as TGTGCCAGCACCCCGGCGGTGCAAGAGACCCAGTACTTC. Protein sequence: CASTPAVQETQYF.

This clonotype was counted ten times or more. The V and J genes are TRBV12-3 or TRBV12-4 and TRBJ1-4; TRBD1 matches at 7 bases. The V and J ends lost 6 bases and 3 bases, in that order; junction bases with no gene match: 7. This CDR3 region has 15 residues. Here the CDR3 reads CASSAPGQPNEKLFF. CDR3 sequence (DNA): TGTGCCAGCAGCGCTCCGGGACAGCCTAATGAAAAACTGTTTTTT.

This clonotype appeared many times. This chain connects TRBV7-2 to TRBJ1-1, with TRBD1 identical over 7 bases. The V and J ends lost 5 bases and 11 bases, in that order; junction bases with no gene match: 17. This CDR3 has 15 residues. CDR1 and CDR2 from the germline V gene are SGHTA and FQGNSA. The CDR3 DNA sequence: TGTGCCAGCAGCAGCCGACAGGGCTCAAAAATTGGCGCTTTCTTT. Its translation is CASSSRQGSKIGAFF.

This clonotype showed up just a few times. The chain joins TRBV27 to TRBJ1-1; the D is unclear. CDR1 MNHEY and CDR2 SMNVEV come from the germline V gene (reference sequence). The CDR3 has 16 residues. Trimming removed 2 bases from V and 1 base from J, with 14 bases in between. The CDR3 DNA reads as TGTGCCAGCAGTTTAACTTCGGTGGCGCAGAACACTGAAGCTTTCTTT. Amino acids: CASSLTSVAQNTEAFF.

This clonotype has at least ten counts. The chain joins TRBV29-1 to TRBJ2-1; D tentatively reads TRBD1 or TRBD2 (6 bases each). The CDR3 contains 14 residues. Trimming pared 7 bases from V and 0 bases from J, leaving 13 bases between. The germline gives CDR1 SQVTM, CDR2 ANQGSEA. CDR3: CSAGGGGSYNEQFF. CDR3 in DNA: TGCAGCGCCGGAGGGGGTGGCTCCTACAATGAGCAGTTCTTC.

As to this clonotype: A read error may be the cause here, since a much bigger clone is one base away. DNA of the CDR3: TGTGCCAGCAGCTTATGGAAGGGAGGCTATGGCTACACCTTC. Residues: CASSLWKGGYGYTF. The V and J genes are TRBV7-9 and TRBJ1-2; D not certain. The V gene lost 2 bases and the J gene lost 4 bases, with 11 bases spanning the gap. This CDR3 comprises 14 residues. The V gene's germline CDR1 is SEHNR and CDR2 FQNEAQ (reference sequence).

This clonotype was seen many times. The chain uses TRBV7-8 and TRBJ1-2; D is unresolved. The V end was cut by 5 bases, the J end by 0 bases, with 28 bases between. CDR1 and CDR2 from the germline V gene are SGHVS and FQNEAQ. The CDR3 consists of 20 residues. CDR3 nucleotides: TGTGCCAGCAGCAATCAACCAGCAGCCGCTTCCACCAGGTCTAACTATGGCTACACCTTC. The encoded protein is CASSNQPAAASTRSNYGYTF.

This clonotype was seen at least ten times. The genes are TRBV7-2 and TRBJ2-3; 7 positions match TRBD2. V was pared by 3 bases and J by 4 bases, with 4 bases of the junction left unmatched. CDR1 SGHTA and CDR2 FQGNSA come from the germline V gene. This CDR3 has 14 amino acids. CDR3 DNA sequence: TGTGCCAGCAGCTTGGGGGGGGGACCAGATACGCAGTATTTT. Amino acids: CASSLGGGPDTQYF.

There are many counts of this clonotype. J is TRBJ2-5 and V is TRBV18; unclear D gene. Trimming pared 5 bases from V and 2 bases from J, leaving 9 bases between. There are 13 residues in the CDR3. In germline, CDR1 is KGHSH, CDR2 LQKENI. The CDR3 sequence is CASSSGLQETQYF. CDR3 DNA sequence: TGTGCCAGCTCATCCGGGCTGCAAGAGACCCAGTACTTC. The variable domain in full, completed from reference TRBV18 and TRBJ2-5, reads NAGVMQNPRHLVRRRGQEARLRCSPMKGHSHVYWYRQLPEEGLKFMVYLQKENIIDESGMPKERFSAEFPKEGPSILRIQQVVRGDSAAYFCASSSGLQETQYFGPGTRLLVL.

This clonotype was detected ten times or more. This chain connects TRBV7-6 to TRBJ2-1; D not resolved. Germline V gene data show CDR1 as SGHVS and CDR2 as FNYEAQ. Between the trimmed V and J ends, which lost 5 bases and 7 bases, there was a span of 18 bases. CDR3 length: 15 residues. CDR3 loop: CASSTQTGWLNEQFF. The DNA for the CDR3 is TGTGCCAGCAGCACCCAGACTGGGTGGTTGAATGAGCAGTTCTTC.

In this sample, this clonotype turned up many times. This chain connects TRBV20-1 to TRBJ1-3; D may be TRBD1 (6 bases). V gave up 5 bases and J gave up 1 base, with 12 bases separating them. The CDR3 loop spans 14 amino acids. Germline values: CDR1 DFQATT, CDR2 SNEGSKA (reference sequence). CDR3 region: CSAAPTGSGNTIYF. In DNA, the CDR3 is TGCAGTGCTGCCCCCACAGGGTCTGGAAACACCATATATTTT.

This clonotype has a count of ten or more. The gene calls are TRBV5-1 and TRBJ2-3; 8 nucleotides match TRBD1. The CDR3 loop spans 14 amino acids. Germline V gene lookup returns CDR1 SGHRS and CDR2 YFSETQ. V lost 2 bases and J lost 1; bases outside the gene matches: 0. The CDR3 nucleotides read TGCGCCAGCAGCTTACAGGGGGGCACAGATACGCAGTATTTT. It codes for CASSLQGGTDTQYF. Looking up the rest from reference TRBV5-1 and TRBJ2-3 gives the full variable domain: KAGVTQTPRYLIKTRGQQVTLSCSPISGHRSVSWYQQTPGQGLQFLFEYFSETQRNKGNFPGRFSGRQFSNSRSEMNVSTLELGDSALYLCASSLQGGTDTQYFGPGTRLTVL.

Many counts were recorded for this clonotype. The chain recombines TRBV20-1 with TRBJ2-7; D gene ambiguous. V was shortened by 3 bases and J by 5 bases, with 5 bases between the two germline ends. The CDR3 is 10 residues long. Looked up from germline, CDR1 is DFQATT and CDR2 is SNEGSKA (reference sequence). CDR3 DNA: TGCAGTGCTAGTCTCCACGAGCAGTACTTC. Encoded protein: CSASLHEQYF.

This clonotype occurred many times. The chain is built from TRBV12-3 or TRBV12-4 and TRBJ2-3, with 13 bases aligning to TRBD2. The junction had 1 base not matched to a gene; V was cut back by 3 bases and J by 1 base. The CDR3 has 16 amino acids. CDR3 DNA: TGTGCCAGCAGTTTCGGACTAGCGGGGGGCACAGATACGCAGTATTTT. Translating gives CASSFGLAGGTDTQYF.

This clonotype was counted many times. The rearrangement uses TRBV28 and TRBJ2-7; D call uncertain. Germline V lookup: CDR1 MDHEN, CDR2 SYDVKM. The CDR3 contains 16 residues. Trimming shortened V by 3 bases and J by 0 bases, and 15 bases separated the two germline ends. CDR3 protein: CASSFRLYSSSYEQYF. In DNA, the CDR3 is TGTGCCAGCAGTTTTAGGCTTTACTCAAGCTCCTACGAGCAGTACTTC.

By share, this clonotype ranks as medium-sized. J is TRBJ2-3 and V is TRBV6-2 or TRBV6-3; no clear D. Germline CDR1 MNHEY, CDR2 SVGEGT. V lost 6 bases and J lost 6, with 10 bases in between. The CDR3 is 12 amino acids. CDR3 sequence (DNA): TGTGCCAGCAGGAACCTCATGGATACGCAGTATTTT. Protein sequence: CASRNLMDTQYF.

This clonotype appeared many times. This rearrangement joins TRBV12-3 or TRBV12-4 to TRBJ1-2; 9 positions match TRBD1. V shed 5 bases, J shed 4 bases, and the junction held 5 bases outside the gene matches. The length of the CDR3 is 14 residues. The DNA of the CDR3 is TGTGCCAGCAGTCGAGGACAGGGGTTCTATGGCTACACCTTC. It encodes CASSRGQGFYGYTF.

This clonotype was detected many times. The V and J genes are TRBV5-1 and TRBJ2-7, with D possibly matching TRBD1 (5 bases). The CDR3 spans 14 residues. Deletions cut 2 bases from V and 0 bases from J, with 9 bases between. The germline CDR1 and CDR2 sequences are SGHRS and YFSETQ. CDR3 protein: CASSFYRSSYEQYF. CDR3 DNA sequence: TGCGCCAGCAGCTTCTACAGGAGCTCCTACGAGCAGTACTTC. The full variable domain, its missing parts supplied by reference TRBV5-1 and TRBJ2-7, is KAGVTQTPRYLIKTRGQQVTLSCSPISGHRSVSWYQQTPGQGLQFLFEYFSETQRNKGNFPGRFSGRQFSNSRSEMNVSTLELGDSALYLCASSFYRSSYEQYFGPGTRLTVT.

This clonotype has a count of ten or more. The V gene is TRBV20-1, the J gene TRBJ2-4, with a tentative D call TRBD2 (6 bases). The CDR3 loop spans 15 amino acids. V lost 3 bases and J 4 bases, leaving 16 bases between the germline ends. In germline, CDR1 is DFQATT, CDR2 SNEGSKA (reference sequence). The chain's CDR3 is CSASRRGMGKNIQYF. The CDR3, as DNA: TGCAGTGCTAGTCGTCGGGGGATGGGGAAAAACATTCAGTACTTC.

This clonotype was counted many times. The J gene is TRBJ2-7, the V gene TRBV6-5; 7 positions agree with TRBD1. The CDR3 is 14 residues long. Germline V CDR1 and CDR2: MNHEY, SVGAGI. J gave up 5 bases and V 6 bases, and 10 bases lay outside the gene matches. This CDR3 is CASSGRDSGNEQYF. Here the CDR3 DNA reads TGTGCCAGCAGCGGCCGGGACAGCGGAAACGAGCAGTACTTC.